This T cell receptor (beta chain) appears in the sequencing data of a study of Ad26.COV2.S vaccination and SARS-CoV-2 variants. Note on this clone: No antigen is known for it.

V lost 2 bases, J lost 6 bases, and 7 bases lay in between. The CDR3 is 13 residues long. The germline V gene has CDR1 SNHLY and CDR2 FYNNEI. This table comes from immunoSEQ multiplex PCR, and its TCRdb copy is limited to in-frame clones, with some not included. The table shows about 350,000 clones, with about 90% occurring only once. Study results and limitations: Analyses that measured TCR breadth and depth may have underestimated total T cell responses. Reportedly, after vaccination the spike-specific CD8+ and CD4+ T cell responses displayed substantial breadth. Comparable non-spike TCR breadth was observed in vaccine and placebo recipients. It was vaccine recipients, not placebo recipients, who had the higher spike-specific TCR breadth.

The receptor comes from a human donor who had recovered from COVID-19. The rearrangement joins TRBV2 to TRBJ2-2; possibly TRBD1 for D (5 bases). Sequenced here: peripheral blood, sampled after recovery from COVID-19. The DNA for the CDR3 is TGTGCCAGCAGTGAACCCAGGGCCGGGGAGCTGTTTTTT. Its translation is CASSEPRAGELFF. The whole variable domain, remainder taken from reference TRBV2 and TRBJ2-2, is EPEVTQTPSHQVTQMGQEVILRCVPISNHLYFYWYRQILGQKVEFLVSFYNNEISEKSEIFDDQFSVERPDGSNFTLKIRSTKLEDSAMYFCASSEPRAGELFFGEGSRLTVL.